This T cell receptor beta chain appears in the sequencing data of a study of cytomegalovirus exposure and HLA in healthy donors. PCR primers comprised 60 Vbeta and 13 Jbeta primers. The table came from immunoSEQ multiplex PCR; TCRdb's copy has only in-frame clones and leaves some out. Among about 190,000 clones listed, around 90% were seen once. This CDR3 spans 16 amino acids. Germline CDR1 reads MGHRA; CDR2 reads YSYEKL. V was cut by 0 bases and J by 4 bases, with 10 bases left in between. The clonotype was recovered from a boy aged 2 to 9 in good health and CMV-seronegative. Source material: PBMCs. This chain joins TRBV4-1 and TRBJ2-6, with a weak D call TRBD2 (5 bases). The CDR3, as DNA: TGCGCCAGCAGCCAAGATCGAGGGCCAGGGGCCAACGTCCTGACTTTC. It translates to CASSQDRGPGANVLTF.